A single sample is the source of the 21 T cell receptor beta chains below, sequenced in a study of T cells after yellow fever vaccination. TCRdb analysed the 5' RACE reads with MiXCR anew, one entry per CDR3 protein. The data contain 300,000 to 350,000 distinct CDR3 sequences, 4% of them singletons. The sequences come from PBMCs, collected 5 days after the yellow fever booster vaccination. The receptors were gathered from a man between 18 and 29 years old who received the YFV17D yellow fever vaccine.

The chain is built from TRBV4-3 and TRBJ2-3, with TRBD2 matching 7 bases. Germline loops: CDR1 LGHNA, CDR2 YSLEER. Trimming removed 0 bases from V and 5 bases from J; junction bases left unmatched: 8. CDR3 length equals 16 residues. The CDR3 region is CASSQDGFGGGDTQYF. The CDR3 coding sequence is TGCGCCAGCAGCCAAGACGGCTTCGGCGGGGGAGATACGCAGTATTTT.

The CDR3 reads CSASTPGDQPQHF. Here the CDR3 DNA reads TGCAGTGCTAGTACGCCAGGGGACCAGCCCCAGCATTTT. V is TRBV20-1 and J is TRBJ1-5; D perhaps matches TRBD1 (6 bases). This CDR3 has 13 amino acids. CDR1 is DFQATT and CDR2 is SNEGSKA in the germline V gene (reference sequence). V was trimmed by 3 bases and J by 7 bases, leaving 13 bases between them.

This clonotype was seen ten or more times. The CDR3, as DNA: TGCGCCAGCTACCCGGGGTCGAACACCGGGGAGCTGTTTTTT. This codes for CASYPGSNTGELFF. This chain joins TRBV5-1 and TRBJ2-2; D might be TRBD2 (5 bases). The CDR3 is 14 residues long. V gave up 7 bases and J gave up 0 bases, with 10 bases separating them. Germline V gives CDR1 SGHRS, CDR2 YFSETQ.

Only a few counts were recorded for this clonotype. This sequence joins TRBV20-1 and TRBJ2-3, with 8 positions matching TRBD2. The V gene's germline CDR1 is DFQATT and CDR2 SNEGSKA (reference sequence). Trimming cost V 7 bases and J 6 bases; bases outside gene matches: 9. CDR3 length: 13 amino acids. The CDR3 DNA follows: TGCAGTGGTCTCGGGGGGGCAATGGATACGCAGTATTTT. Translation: CSGLGGAMDTQYF.

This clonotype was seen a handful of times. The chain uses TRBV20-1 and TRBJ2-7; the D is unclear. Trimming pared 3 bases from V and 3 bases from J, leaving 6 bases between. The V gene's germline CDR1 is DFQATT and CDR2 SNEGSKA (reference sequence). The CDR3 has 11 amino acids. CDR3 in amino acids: CSASPLYEQYF. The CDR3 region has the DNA TGCAGTGCTAGTCCCCTCTACGAGCAGTACTTC.

The CDR3 DNA follows: TGTGCCAGCAGTTACGTCGGGAGCACAGATACGCAGTATTTT. As protein: CASSYVGSTDTQYF. This sequence joins TRBV6-2 or TRBV6-3 and TRBJ2-3, with D hard to call. This CDR3 is 14 amino acids long. Looked up from germline, CDR1 is MNHEY and CDR2 is SVGEGT. Trimming took off 2 bases at V and 0 bases at J, with 6 bases between the two ends.

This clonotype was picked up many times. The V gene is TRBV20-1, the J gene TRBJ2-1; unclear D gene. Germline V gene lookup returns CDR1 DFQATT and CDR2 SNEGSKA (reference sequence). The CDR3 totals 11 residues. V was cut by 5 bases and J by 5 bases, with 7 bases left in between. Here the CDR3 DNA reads TGCAGTGCTGAGTTAGACAATGAGCAGTTCTTC. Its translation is CSAELDNEQFF.

The CDR3: CASSMWDQRDTEAFF. The CDR3 nucleotides read TGTGCCAGTAGTATGTGGGATCAGAGAGACACTGAAGCTTTCTTT. The chain is built from TRBV19 and TRBJ1-1; D unclear. The germline CDR1 and CDR2 sequences are LNHDA and SQIVND (reference sequence). The CDR3 is 15 amino acids. Trimming pared 3 bases from V and 3 bases from J, leaving 14 bases between.

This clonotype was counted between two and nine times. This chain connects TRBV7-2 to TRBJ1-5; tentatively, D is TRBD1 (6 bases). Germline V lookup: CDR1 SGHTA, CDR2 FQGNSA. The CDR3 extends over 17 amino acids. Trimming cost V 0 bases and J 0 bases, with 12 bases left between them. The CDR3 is CASSLAGGHLSNQPQHF. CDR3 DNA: TGTGCCAGCAGCTTAGCGGGGGGACACCTTAGCAATCAGCCCCAGCATTTT.

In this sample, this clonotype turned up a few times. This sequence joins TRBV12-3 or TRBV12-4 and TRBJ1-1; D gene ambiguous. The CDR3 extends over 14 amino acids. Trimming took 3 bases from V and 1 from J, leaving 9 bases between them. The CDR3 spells CASSFPERNTEAFF. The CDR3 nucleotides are TGTGCCAGCAGTTTTCCCGAACGGAACACTGAAGCTTTCTTT.

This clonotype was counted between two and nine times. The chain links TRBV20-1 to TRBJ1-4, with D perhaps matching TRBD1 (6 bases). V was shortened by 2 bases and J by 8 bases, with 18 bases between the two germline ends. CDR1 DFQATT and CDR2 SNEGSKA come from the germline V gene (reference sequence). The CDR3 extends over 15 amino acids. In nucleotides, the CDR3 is TGCAGTGCTAGACCGTTCCGGGGGGGGCGGGAAAAACTGTTTTTT. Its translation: CSARPFRGGREKLFF.

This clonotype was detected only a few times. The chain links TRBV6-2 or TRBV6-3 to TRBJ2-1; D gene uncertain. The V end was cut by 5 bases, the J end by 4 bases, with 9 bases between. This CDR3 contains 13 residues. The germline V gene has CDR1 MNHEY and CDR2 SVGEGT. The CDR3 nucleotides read TGTGCCAGCAGTACGACCTATTACAATGAGCAGTTCTTC. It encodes CASSTTYYNEQFF.

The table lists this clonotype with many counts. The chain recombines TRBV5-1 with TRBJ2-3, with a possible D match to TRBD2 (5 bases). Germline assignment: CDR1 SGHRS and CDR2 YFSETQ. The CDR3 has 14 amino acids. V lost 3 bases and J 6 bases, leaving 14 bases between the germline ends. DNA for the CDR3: TGCGCCAGCAGCTCTAGACTCGAGCGGGATACGCAGTATTTT. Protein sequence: CASSSRLERDTQYF.

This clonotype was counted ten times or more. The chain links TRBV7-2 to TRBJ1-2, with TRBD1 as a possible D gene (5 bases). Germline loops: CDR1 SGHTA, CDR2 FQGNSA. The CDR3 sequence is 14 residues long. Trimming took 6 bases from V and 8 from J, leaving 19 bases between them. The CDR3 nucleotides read TGTGCCAGCAGGTTCGACGGGGCCTCCCTGGGCTACACCTTC. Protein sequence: CASRFDGASLGYTF. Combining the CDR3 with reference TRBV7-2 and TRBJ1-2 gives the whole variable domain GAGVSQSPSNKVTEKGKDVELRCDPISGHTALYWYRQSLGQGLEFLIYFQGNSAPDKSGLPSDRFSAERTGGSVSTLTIQRTQQEDSAVYLCASRFDGASLGYTFGSGTRLTVV.

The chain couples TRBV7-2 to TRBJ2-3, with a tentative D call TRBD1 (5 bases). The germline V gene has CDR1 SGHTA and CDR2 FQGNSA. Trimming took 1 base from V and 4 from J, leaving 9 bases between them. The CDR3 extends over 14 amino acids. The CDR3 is CASSLGSGPDTQYF. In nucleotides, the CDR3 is TGTGCCAGCAGCTTAGGGTCAGGGCCAGATACGCAGTATTTT.

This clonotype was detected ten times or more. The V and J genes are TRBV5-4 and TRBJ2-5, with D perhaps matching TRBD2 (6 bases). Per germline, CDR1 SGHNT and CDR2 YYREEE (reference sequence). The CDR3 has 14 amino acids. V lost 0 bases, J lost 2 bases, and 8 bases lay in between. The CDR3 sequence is CASSLGGVQETQYF. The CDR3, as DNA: TGTGCCAGCAGCTTGGGCGGGGTGCAAGAGACCCAGTACTTC.

DNA of the CDR3: TGTGCCAGCAGCTCCCTCGGGCCGGGTGGAACTTTCTTT. It translates to CASSSLGPGGTFF. The gene calls are TRBV7-2 and TRBJ1-1, with D unresolved. CDR3 length equals 13 residues. V lost 4 bases and J 12 bases, leaving 18 bases between the germline ends. Germline V gene data show CDR1 as SGHTA and CDR2 as FQGNSA. Using reference TRBV7-2 and TRBJ1-1 for the parts outside the CDR3, the full variable domain is GAGVSQSPSNKVTEKGKDVELRCDPISGHTALYWYRQSLGQGLEFLIYFQGNSAPDKSGLPSDRFSAERTGGSVSTLTIQRTQQEDSAVYLCASSSLGPGGTFFGQGTRLTVV.

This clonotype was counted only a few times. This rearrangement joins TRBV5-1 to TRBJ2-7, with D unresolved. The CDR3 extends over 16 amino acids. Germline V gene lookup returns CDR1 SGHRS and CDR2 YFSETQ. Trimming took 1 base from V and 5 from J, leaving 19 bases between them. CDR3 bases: TGCGCCAGCAGCTTGAAGAGGAGTCTGGATACGAACGAGCAGTACTTC. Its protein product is CASSLKRSLDTNEQYF.

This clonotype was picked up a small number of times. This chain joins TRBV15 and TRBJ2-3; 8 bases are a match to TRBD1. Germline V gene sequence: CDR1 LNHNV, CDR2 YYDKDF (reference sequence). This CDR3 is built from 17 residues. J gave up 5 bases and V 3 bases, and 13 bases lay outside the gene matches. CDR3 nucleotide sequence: TGTGCCACCAGCAGCAGCAGGGGGCAGAGGGGTAGAGATACGCAGTATTTT. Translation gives CATSSSRGQRGRDTQYF.

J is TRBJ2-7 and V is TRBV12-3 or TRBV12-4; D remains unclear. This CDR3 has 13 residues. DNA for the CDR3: TGTGCCAGCAGTTTCTACCCCTCCCACGAGCAGTACGTC. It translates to CASSFYPSHEQYV.

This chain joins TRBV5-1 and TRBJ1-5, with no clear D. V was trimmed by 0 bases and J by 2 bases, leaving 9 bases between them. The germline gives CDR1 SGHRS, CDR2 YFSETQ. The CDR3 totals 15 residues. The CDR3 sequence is CASSLGWGGNQPQHF. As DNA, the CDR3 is TGCGCCAGCAGCTTGGGGTGGGGAGGCAATCAGCCCCAGCATTTT.